The clone carrying this T cell receptor (beta chain) came up many times. Hyperthyroidism had been newly diagnosed in patients aged 18 to 65, and its duration was under 2 months. V gave up 2 bases and J gave up 8 bases, with 9 bases separating them. The CDR3 is 12 amino acids. Template material for amplifying TCR beta CDR3 regions consisted of RNA transcripts. Using the HTBI primer set, a first-round RT-PCR was run on the TCR CDR3. TCRdb reanalysed the multiplex PCR reads using MiXCR and keeps one entry per CDR3 protein. The data contain approximately 98,000 distinct CDR3 sequences, 40% of them seen just once; the ten biggest clones take up 10%. The data belong to a study of T cells in Graves' hyperthyroidism and ophthalmopathy.

V and J are TRBV12-3 or TRBV12-4 and TRBJ1-2; D ambiguous. The sequence came from a woman aged 30 to 39 with Graves' hyperthyroidism. Sequencing input: peripheral blood or thyroid tissue (not recorded which). The chain's CDR3 is CASSLMSRGYTF. CDR3 DNA sequence: TGTGCCAGCAGTTTAATGTCGCGCGGCTACACCTTC.